What follows are 21 T cell receptor beta chains derived from one specimen sequenced in a study of blood T cell repertoires in COVID-19. Clones were read by immunoSEQ multiplex PCR, and TCRdb kept only the in-frame ones, dropping some. This sample carries about 200,000 clones, roughly 80% of them seen once, and the ten largest clones take less than 7%. Sequenced: peripheral blood. These receptors came from an older woman with acute or convalescent COVID-19.

This chain uses TRBV5-6 with TRBJ2-7, with 8 bases fitting TRBD1. V dropped 4 bases and J dropped 3; count of bases not matched to a gene: 9. CDR3 length: 15 residues. The germline V gene has CDR1 SGHDT and CDR2 YYEEEE. The CDR3 here is CASSQQGGRGYEQYF. Written as DNA, the CDR3 is TGTGCCAGCAGCCAACAGGGGGGAAGAGGCTACGAGCAGTACTTC.

In its sample, this clone was seen once. The chain uses TRBV10-3 and TRBJ2-2; TRBD2 matches at 8 bases. The V segment lost 0 bases and the J segment 7 bases; nucleotides outside the gene matches: 7. The CDR3 has 16 residues. Germline V gene sequence: CDR1 ENHRY, CDR2 SYGVKD. The CDR3 protein is CAISESTGLVVGELFF. The CDR3 DNA is TGTGCCATCAGTGAGTCGACGGGACTAGTGGTCGGGGAGCTGTTTTTT.

The chain has TRBV6-5 and TRBJ1-4; D not resolved. The V end lost 1 base, the J end lost 7 bases, and 16 bases lay between the germline ends. The CDR3 extends over 16 amino acids. Per the germline V gene, CDR1 is MNHEY and CDR2 is SVGAGI. CDR3 residues: CASSYLAGFPLEKLFF. As DNA, the CDR3 is TGTGCCAGCAGTTACTTGGCAGGTTTCCCTCTTGAAAAACTGTTTTTT.

This clone turned up a few times. The V gene is TRBV21-1, the J gene TRBJ1-5. TRBV21-1 is labeled a pseudogene. The CDR3 sequence is 17 residues long. CDR3 sequence: CASSKVADPGGNQPQHF. The CDR3 coding sequence is TGTGCCAGCAGCAAAGTGGCCGATCCGGGGGGCAATCAGCCCCAGCATTTT.

In its sample, this clone was seen a few times. The gene calls are TRBV9 and TRBJ2-1; D is possibly TRBD2 (6 bases). CDR1 and CDR2 (germline): SGDLS, YYNGEE. This CDR3 comprises 16 residues. The ends were cut back, 0 bases at V and 2 bases at J, with 12 bases in the middle. CDR3 in DNA: TGTGCCAGCAGCGTAGTGGGAGCGGGTCCCTACAATGAGCAGTTCTTC. Its translation: CASSVVGAGPYNEQFF.

The V gene is TRBV7-2, the J gene TRBJ2-1; 9 nucleotides agree with TRBD1. Germline CDR1 and CDR2: SGHTA and FQGNSA. Trimming at V came to 3 bases and at J to 6 bases, leaving 0 bases not matched to a gene. This CDR3 contains 13 residues. CDR3 sequence (DNA): TGTGCCAGCAGCTTGGGACAGGGCAATGAGCAGTTCTTC. Its protein product is CASSLGQGNEQFF.

The CDR3 protein is CASSFYAGSTNEKLFF. In DNA, the CDR3 is TGTGCCAGCAGCTTTTATGCGGGCTCAACTAATGAAAAACTGTTTTTT. The chain carries TRBV5-6 and TRBJ1-4; D remains unclear. CDR3 length: 16 residues. V was pared by 2 bases and J by 0 bases, with 11 bases between. The germline CDR1 and CDR2 sequences are SGHDT and YYEEEE.

The chain employs TRBV11-3 and TRBJ2-7; a possible D gene is TRBD2 (6 bases). Germline CDR1 reads SGHNT; CDR2 reads YENEEA. There are 15 residues in the CDR3. V lost 1 base and J 4 bases, leaving 14 bases between the germline ends. CDR3 loop: CASSLGGGGRYEQYF. The CDR3 DNA reads TGTGCCAGCAGCTTAGGGGGAGGCGGAAGATACGAGCAGTACTTC.

In this sample, this clone turned up once. The chain carries TRBV24-1 and TRBJ2-2, with 11 bases identical to TRBD2. The V segment lost 4 bases and the J segment 6 bases; nucleotides outside the gene matches: 6. Germline V gene lookup returns CDR1 KGHDR and CDR2 SFDVKD. CDR3 size: 16 residues. The CDR3: CATSDPTSGTAGELFF. CDR3 sequence (DNA): TGTGCCACCAGTGACCCGACTAGCGGGACTGCCGGGGAGCTGTTTTTT.

This chain links TRBV28 with TRBJ1-2; 9 bases agree with TRBD1. The trim removed 5 bases at V and 3 bases at J, leaving 7 bases unmatched. Germline CDR1 MDHEN, CDR2 SYDVKM. CDR3 size: 15 residues. The CDR3 spells CASSGPGQGHYGYTF. The DNA of the CDR3 is TGTGCCAGCAGTGGGCCGGGACAGGGACACTATGGCTACACCTTC.

The chain links TRBV6-1 to TRBJ2-7; D unclear. The CDR3 has 11 residues. Between the trimmed V and J ends, which lost 2 bases and 6 bases, there was a span of 5 bases. In germline, CDR1 is MNHNS, CDR2 SASEGT. This CDR3 is CASSEPFEQYF. The CDR3 nucleotides read TGTGCCAGCAGTGAACCCTTCGAGCAGTACTTC.

This clone was observed once. The junction and the germline gene differ at one end; a read error may be behind it. The chain recombines TRBV18 with TRBJ1-2; 7 bases match TRBD1. Germline V lookup: CDR1 KGHSH, CDR2 LQKENI. The CDR3 sequence is 12 residues long. The CDR3 loop reads CASSPQEGAPSF. DNA for the CDR3: TGTGCCAGCTCACCCCAAGAGGGGGCGCCGAGCTTC.

V usage is TRBV5-1 and J usage is TRBJ2-7; 7 bases are shared with TRBD2. The junction had 5 bases not matched to a gene; V was cut back by 5 bases and J by 0 bases. The CDR3 sequence is 14 residues long. The germline V gene has CDR1 SGHRS and CDR2 YFSETQ. The chain's CDR3 is CASRGTSDSYEQYF. In DNA, the CDR3 is TGCGCCAGCAGAGGCACTAGCGACTCCTACGAGCAGTACTTC.

V and J are TRBV2 and TRBJ2-7, with 9 bases matching TRBD1. Germline V gene sequence: CDR1 SNHLY, CDR2 FYNNEI. The trim removed 4 bases at V and 1 base at J, leaving 2 bases unmatched. This CDR3 is built from 14 residues. The DNA of the CDR3 is TGTGCCAGCAGTGGGACAGGGGAATCCTACGAGCAGTACTTC. Protein sequence: CASSGTGESYEQYF.

The chain couples TRBV28 to TRBJ1-6; 9 bases map to TRBD1. V gave up 5 bases and J gave up 8 bases; unmatched junction bases: 10. CDR1 and CDR2 from the germline V gene are MDHEN and SYDVKM. This CDR3 has 16 residues. CDR3 sequence (DNA): TGTGCCAGCAGTACCCTCGGACAGGGGCGTTATTCACCCCTCCACTTT. It yields the protein CASSTLGQGRYSPLHF.

The chain links TRBV24-1 to TRBJ2-1; 11 positions agree with TRBD2. V gave up 5 bases and J gave up 0 bases; unmatched junction bases: 5. Germline CDR1 KGHDR, CDR2 SFDVKD. The CDR3 has 17 amino acids. CDR3 nucleotide sequence: TGTGCCACCAGTGGCGAACTAGCGGGAGACTCCTACAATGAGCAGTTCTTC. Translated: CATSGELAGDSYNEQFF.

The rearrangement links TRBV27 to TRBJ1-1; weak D call: TRBD1 (6 bases). This CDR3 is built from 14 residues. V gave up 2 bases and J gave up 1 base, with 8 bases separating them. CDR1 and CDR2 (germline): MNHEY, SMNVEV (reference sequence). The CDR3 DNA reads TGTGCCAGCAGTTTAAGGGGGGGGAACACTGAAGCTTTCTTT. Amino acids: CASSLRGGNTEAFF.

The V call is TRBV3-1 (or the pseudogene TRBV3-2), the J call TRBJ2-7; 11 bases are shared with TRBD1. Germline loops: CDR1 LGHDT, CDR2 YNNKEL (reference sequence). The V gene end was trimmed by 4 bases and the J gene end by 3 bases; junction bases not matched to a gene: 5. The CDR3 is 15 amino acids. This CDR3 is CASSPGTGGYYEQYF. The CDR3 region has the DNA TGTGCCAGCAGCCCCGGGACAGGGGGTTACTACGAGCAGTACTTC.

The rearrangement uses TRBV24-1 and TRBJ2-7, with TRBD1 identical over 8 bases. This CDR3 is built from 14 residues. With 4 bases clipped from V and 1 base from J, the junction kept 2 bases outside the gene matches. Germline V gene data show CDR1 as KGHDR and CDR2 as SFDVKD. The CDR3 loop reads CATSDRTGSYEQYF. The DNA of the CDR3 is TGTGCCACCAGTGACCGGACAGGGTCCTACGAGCAGTACTTC.

A word on this clone: Because the CDR3's place on the DNA is in doubt, the DNA is left out and the CDR3 is given as listed by TCRdb. The rearrangement uses TRBV28 and TRBJ2-7; whether TRBD2, the table's D call, matches the DNA was not checked. Germline V CDR1 and CDR2: MDHEN, SYDVKM. The CDR3 numbers 17 amino acids, ends counted. CDR3 protein: CASSSSTSGVRSYEQYF.

The chain uses TRBV5-5 and TRBJ2-2; 9 bases match TRBD1. The J segment lost 5 bases and the V segment lost 1 base, leaving 9 bases of the junction unmatched. The CDR3 extends over 17 amino acids. Looked up from germline, CDR1 is SGHKS and CDR2 is YYEKEE (reference sequence). CDR3 nucleotide sequence: TGTGCCAGCAGCTTGTTGGGACAGGGAAGATGGACCGGGGAGCTGTTTTTT. It specifies CASSLLGQGRWTGELFF.